This entry lists 20 T cell receptor beta chains sequenced from one sample in a study of CD8 T cells in ankylosing spondylitis. TCRdb re-derived calls from the 5' RACE reads in MiXCR, one entry per CDR3 protein. The sample holds 150,000 to 250,000 distinct CDR3 sequences, around 13% seen once. The sequencing sample was made of blood, either unsorted or a sorted T cell fraction (not recorded which). All receptors derive from a male donor with ankylosing spondylitis or in good health (not recorded which).

This clonotype was seen only a few times. The junction does not match germline at one end; this may be a read error. The J gene is TRBJ2-7, the V gene TRBV7-2; 8 bases map to TRBD2. The CDR3 consists of 12 residues. CDR1 is SGHTA, CDR2 FQGNSA, per germline. DNA for the CDR3: TGTGCCAGCAGTCCCCTCGGGGGGGAGGGTAACTTC. Residues: CASSPLGGEGNF.

This clonotype was observed once. The chain couples TRBV18 to TRBJ2-6; 7 bases are shared with TRBD2. CDR1 KGHSH and CDR2 LQKENI come from the germline V gene. V was clipped by 0 bases and J by 3 bases; unmatched bases: 11. The CDR3 extends over 19 amino acids. CDR3 DNA: TGTGCCAGCTCACCACCTGTAGCGGGTCCTTTTGATGGGGCCAACGTCCTGACTTTC. Translation gives CASSPPVAGPFDGANVLTF.

The chain links TRBV29-1 to TRBJ1-1, with 8 nucleotides matching TRBD1. CDR3 length: 15 amino acids. Germline V CDR1 and CDR2: SQVTM, ANQGSEA. The V segment lost 3 bases and the J segment 3 bases; nucleotides outside the gene matches: 9. CDR3 amino acids: CSVEGPDRGDTEAFF. In DNA form, the CDR3 reads TGCAGCGTTGAGGGCCCCGACAGGGGAGACACTGAAGCTTTCTTT.

This clonotype has only a few counts. The rearrangement joins TRBV11-2 to TRBJ1-5; D may be TRBD1 (6 bases). The CDR3 has 15 amino acids. V shed 0 bases and J shed 6 bases, with 12 bases lying between them. The germline CDR1 and CDR2 sequences are SGHAT and FQNNGV. CDR3 sequence reads: CASSLEAGGLQPQHF. In DNA form, the CDR3 reads TGTGCCAGCAGCTTAGAGGCGGGGGGCCTTCAGCCCCAGCATTTT.

This clonotype was seen repeatedly, ten times or more. This CDR3 reads CASSPGTGWDEQFF. DNA of the CDR3: TGTGCCAGCAGCCCTGGGACAGGGTGGGATGAGCAGTTCTTC. The chain links TRBV7-9 to TRBJ2-1; 9 bases agree with TRBD1. The trim removed 5 bases at V and 8 bases at J, leaving 7 bases unmatched. Germline V gives CDR1 SEHNR, CDR2 FQNEAQ (reference sequence). This CDR3 region has 14 residues.

The V call is TRBV30, the J call TRBJ2-3; TRBD2 agrees at 7 bases. Germline V gene lookup returns CDR1 GTSNPN and CDR2 SVGIG (reference sequence). This CDR3 comprises 15 residues. V was clipped by 2 bases and J by 3 bases; unmatched bases: 8. The CDR3 bases are TGTGCCTGGAGTACCATAGCGGGCCCGACAGATACGCAGTATTTT. Translating it yields CAWSTIAGPTDTQYF.

This clonotype was counted only a few times. The genes are TRBV7-9 and TRBJ1-1, with TRBD1 matching 7 bases. Germline V gene lookup returns CDR1 SEHNR and CDR2 FQNEAQ (reference sequence). The CDR3 extends over 14 amino acids. V trimming: 6 bases; J trimming: 1 base; junction bases outside the gene matches: 5. The CDR3 nucleotides read TGTGCCAGCAGTCAGGGGGTCCCGAACACTGAAGCTTTCTTT. Amino acid sequence: CASSQGVPNTEAFF.

This clonotype has a handful of counts. The chain couples TRBV28 to TRBJ2-7, with D possibly being TRBD1 (6 bases). The CDR3 loop spans 14 amino acids. Germline V gene lookup returns CDR1 MDHEN and CDR2 SYDVKM. The V end was cut by 6 bases, the J end by 7 bases, with 19 bases between. The CDR3, as DNA: TGTGCCAGCAGCCCTATCACAGGGTTAGCGGAGCAGTACTTC. Protein: CASSPITGLAEQYF. The whole variable domain, remainder taken from reference TRBV28 and TRBJ2-7, is DVKVTQSSRYLVKRTGEKVFLECVQDMDHENMFWYRQDPGLGLRLIYFSYDVKMKEKGDIPEGYSVSREKKERFSLILESASTNQTSMYLCASSPITGLAEQYFGPGTRLTVT.

This clonotype was detected a few times. The chain is built from TRBV29-1 and TRBJ2-7; weak D call: TRBD1 (5 bases). The CDR3 extends over 11 amino acids. Germline V gene sequence: CDR1 SQVTM, CDR2 ANQGSEA. Deletions cut 4 bases from V and 6 bases from J, with 10 bases between. CDR3 residues: CSVVVGVEQYF. The CDR3 nucleotides are TGCAGCGTTGTAGTAGGGGTCGAGCAGTACTTC.

This clonotype was seen only a few times. The rearrangement links TRBV27 to TRBJ2-7, with 9 bases identical to TRBD1. The V segment lost 4 bases and the J segment 4 bases; nucleotides outside the gene matches: 2. CDR1 MNHEY and CDR2 SMNVEV come from the germline V gene (reference sequence). This CDR3 comprises 13 residues. The CDR3 loop reads CASSYRGPYEQYF. The CDR3 DNA is TGTGCCAGCAGTTACAGGGGGCCATACGAGCAGTACTTC.

The sample holds a few counts of this clonotype. The chain combines TRBV11-2 with TRBJ1-2, with D maybe TRBD1 (5 bases). The V gene lost 5 bases and the J gene lost 5 bases, with 18 bases spanning the gap. From germline, CDR1 is SGHAT and CDR2 FQNNGV. This CDR3 spans 15 amino acids. CDR3 DNA: TGTGCCAGCAGCCCCCAAGGGGTCCCTCCGTATGGCTACACCTTC. Translated: CASSPQGVPPYGYTF. Full variable domain (remainder filled in from reference TRBV11-2 and TRBJ1-2): EAGVAQSPRYKIIEKRQSVAFWCNPISGHATLYWYQQILGQGPKLLIQFQNNGVVDDSQLPKDRFSAERLKGVDSTLKIQPAKLEDSAVYLCASSPQGVPPYGYTFGSGTRLTVV.

This clonotype was picked up a small number of times. This chain links TRBV5-1 with TRBJ2-1, with D perhaps matching TRBD2 (6 bases). Trimming left V 0 bases short and J 14 bases short, with 15 bases between. The CDR3 sequence is 13 residues long. Germline-derived CDR1 and CDR2 are SGHRS and YFSETQ. DNA of the CDR3: TGCGCCAGCAGCTTGGCCCTCGGCAGGGAGGAGTTCTTC. Residues: CASSLALGREEFF.

This clonotype has only a few counts. V gene TRBV14 combines with J gene TRBJ2-5; TRBD1 matches 8 bases. The CDR3 sequence is 15 residues long. The trim removed 6 bases at V and 1 base at J, leaving 7 bases unmatched. Germline-derived CDR1 and CDR2 are SGHDN and FVKESK. The DNA of the CDR3 is TGTGCCAGCAGGGTTGACAGGGGACCCCAAGAGACCCAGTACTTC. It codes for CASRVDRGPQETQYF. Full variable domain (outside the CDR3, taken from reference TRBV14 and TRBJ2-5): EAGVTQFPSHSVIEKGQTVTLRCDPISGHDNLYWYRRVMGKEIKFLLHFVKESKQDESGMPNNRFLAERTGGTYSTLKVQPAELEDSGVYFCASRVDRGPQETQYFGPGTRLLVL.

The rearrangement links TRBV20-1 to TRBJ1-1; D is undetermined. The germline V gene has CDR1 DFQATT and CDR2 SNEGSKA (reference sequence). This CDR3 spans 13 amino acids. The V gene lost 1 base and the J gene lost 0 bases, with 6 bases spanning the gap. This chain's CDR3 is CSARARMNTEAFF. The CDR3 region has the DNA TGCAGTGCTAGAGCCCGTATGAACACTGAAGCTTTCTTT.

This clonotype came up a few times. The chain carries TRBV12-3 or TRBV12-4 and TRBJ2-7; possibly TRBD1 or TRBD2 for D (5 bases each). Trimming cost V 4 bases and J 3 bases, with 13 bases left between them. The length of the CDR3 is 14 residues. CDR3 DNA: TGTGCCAGCAGTTCGAGGGACCTTAGCTACGAGCAGTACTTC. Encoded protein: CASSSRDLSYEQYF.

This clonotype was counted at least ten times. The chain combines TRBV15 with TRBJ2-3, with 11 positions matching TRBD1. Trimming at V came to 5 bases and at J to 6 bases, leaving 7 bases not matched to a gene. The length of the CDR3 is 15 residues. The germline V gene encodes CDR1 LNHNV and CDR2 YYDKDF (reference sequence). CDR3 amino acids: CATSSDRGRADTQYF. CDR3 DNA: TGTGCCACCAGCTCGGACAGGGGGCGCGCGGATACGCAGTATTTT.

Only a few counts were recorded for this clonotype. V usage is TRBV6-5 and J usage is TRBJ2-1; D is unresolved. This CDR3 contains 16 residues. V was cut by 0 bases and J by 6 bases, with 15 bases left in between. CDR1 and CDR2 (germline): MNHEY, SVGAGI. The chain's CDR3 is CASSYSWTSSFNEQFF. CDR3 nucleotide sequence: TGTGCCAGCAGTTACTCGTGGACGTCATCTTTCAATGAGCAGTTCTTC.

The chain joins TRBV21-1 to TRBJ2-3; the D call TRBD1 from the table was never checked on the DNA. TRBV21-1 is a pseudogene. The CDR3 is 12 amino acids. The CDR3 nucleotides read TGTGCCACCAGGAGGGGGTCAGATACGCAGTATTTT. This gives the protein CATRRGSDTQYF.

This clonotype was detected ten times or more. This chain links TRBV6-4 with TRBJ1-1; D gene uncertain. The CDR3 covers 15 residues. V lost 7 bases to trimming and J lost 1 base, with 16 bases between them. Looked up from germline, CDR1 is MRHNA and CDR2 is SNTAGT. This CDR3 is CASKSKEQANTEAFF. For the CDR3, the DNA is TGTGCCAGCAAGTCGAAAGAACAAGCGAACACTGAAGCTTTCTTT.

The gene calls are TRBV6-5 and TRBJ1-1; D is ambiguous. This CDR3 is built from 11 residues. V was clipped by 6 bases and J by 3 bases, with 5 bases between them. CDR1 and CDR2 from the germline V gene are MNHEY and SVGAGI. The CDR3 nucleotides read TGTGCCAGCAGGGAGGACACTGAAGCTTTCTTT. This gives the protein CASREDTEAFF.